This entry features one T cell receptor (beta chain) sequence. Repertoires were generated with immunoSEQ multiplex PCR, while TCRdb's copy carries only in-frame clones and drops some. The profile shows over 85,000 clones, around nine tenths of them singletons. The sample is drawn from a study of T cell changes during pregnancy in multiple sclerosis. The starting material was peripheral blood, obtained in the second trimester of pregnancy. The TCR sequence derives from a female donor in good health, enrolled as a control in a pregnancy study.

The CDR3: CASSTYSTDTQYF. Here the CDR3 DNA reads TGTGCCAGCAGCACCTATAGCACAGATACGCAGTATTTT. The V and J genes are TRBV27 and TRBJ2-3; D gene unclear. This CDR3 spans 13 amino acids. The V end was cut by 6 bases, the J end by 0 bases, with 7 bases between. Per germline, CDR1 MNHEY and CDR2 SMNVEV (reference sequence).